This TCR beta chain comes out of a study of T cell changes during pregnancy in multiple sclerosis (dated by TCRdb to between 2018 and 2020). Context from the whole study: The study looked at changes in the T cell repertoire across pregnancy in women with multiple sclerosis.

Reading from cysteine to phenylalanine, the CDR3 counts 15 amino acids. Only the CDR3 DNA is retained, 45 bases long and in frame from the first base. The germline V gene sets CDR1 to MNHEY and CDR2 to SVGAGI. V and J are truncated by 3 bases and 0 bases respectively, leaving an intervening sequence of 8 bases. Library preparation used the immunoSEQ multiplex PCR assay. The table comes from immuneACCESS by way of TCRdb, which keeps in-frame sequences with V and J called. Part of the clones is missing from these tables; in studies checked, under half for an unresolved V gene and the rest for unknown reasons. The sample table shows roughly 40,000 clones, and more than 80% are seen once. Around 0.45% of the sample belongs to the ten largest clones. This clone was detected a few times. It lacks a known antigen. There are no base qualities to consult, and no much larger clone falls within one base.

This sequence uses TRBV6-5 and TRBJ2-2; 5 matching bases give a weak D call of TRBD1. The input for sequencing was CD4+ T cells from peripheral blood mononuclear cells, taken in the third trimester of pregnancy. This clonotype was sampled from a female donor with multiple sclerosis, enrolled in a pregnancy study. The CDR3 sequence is CASSYRQPNTGELFF. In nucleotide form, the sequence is TGTGCCAGCAGTTATAGACAGCCGAACACCGGGGAGCTGTTTTTT.